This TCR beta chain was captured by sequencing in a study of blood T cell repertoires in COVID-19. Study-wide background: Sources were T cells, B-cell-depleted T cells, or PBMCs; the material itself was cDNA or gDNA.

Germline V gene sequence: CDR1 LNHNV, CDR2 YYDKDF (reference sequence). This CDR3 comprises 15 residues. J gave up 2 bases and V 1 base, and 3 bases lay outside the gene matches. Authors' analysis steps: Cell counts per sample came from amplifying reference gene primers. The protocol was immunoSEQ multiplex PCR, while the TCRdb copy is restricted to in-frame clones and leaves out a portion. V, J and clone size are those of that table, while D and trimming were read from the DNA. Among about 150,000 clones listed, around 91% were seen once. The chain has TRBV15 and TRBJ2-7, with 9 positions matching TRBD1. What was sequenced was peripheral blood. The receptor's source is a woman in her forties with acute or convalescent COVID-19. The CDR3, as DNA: TGTGCCACCAGCAGAGGCACAGGGGGCGCCTACGAGCAGTACTTC. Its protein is CATSRGTGGAYEQYF.